Each of the 16 T cell receptor beta chains below was sequenced from the same sample in a study of blood T cell repertoires in COVID-19. Some clones are missing from TCRdb's copy, which holds only in-frame ones; the method was immunoSEQ multiplex PCR. The data show 120,000 to 150,000 clones, around 84% seen once. Sequenced input: peripheral blood. The receptor set was obtained from a woman aged 55 to 70 with acute or convalescent COVID-19.

The rearrangement links TRBV3-1 (or the pseudogene TRBV3-2) to TRBJ2-7; 7 bases match TRBD1. The CDR3 has 12 residues. V trimming: 1 base; J trimming: 7 bases; junction bases outside the gene matches: 1. The V gene's germline CDR1 is LGHDT and CDR2 YNNKEL (reference sequence). The CDR3 nucleotides are TGTGCCAGCAGCCAAGGGACAGGTGAGCAGTACTTC. Translation gives CASSQGTGEQYF.

J is TRBJ2-1 and V is TRBV6-5; D possibly corresponds to TRBD2 (6 bases). V shed 6 bases and J shed 2 bases, with 14 bases lying between them. Germline CDR1 is MNHEY and CDR2 is SVGAGI. The CDR3 is made up of 15 amino acids. The CDR3 sequence is CASRRDLLAYNEQFF. CDR3 sequence (DNA): TGTGCCAGCAGGCGGGACCTCCTAGCCTACAATGAGCAGTTCTTC.

As regards this clone: This sample also contains other DNA sequences that code for the same CDR3. The chain recombines TRBV5-1 with TRBJ2-3; D is perhaps TRBD1 (5 bases). The CDR3 length is 14 residues. Per the germline V gene, CDR1 is SGHRS and CDR2 is YFSETQ. Deletions cut 0 bases from V and 5 bases from J, with 10 bases between. CDR3 loop: CASSLDQGGDTQYF. The CDR3 DNA is TGCGCCAGCAGCTTGGATCAGGGTGGAGATACGCAGTATTTT.

This clone was observed at least ten times. CDR3 region: CASSQWTDQPQHF. CDR3 sequence (DNA): TGTGCCAGCAGCCAATGGACAGATCAGCCCCAGCATTTT. This chain uses TRBV3-1 (or the pseudogene TRBV3-2) with TRBJ1-5; D may be TRBD1 (6 bases). Germline CDR1 reads LGHDT; CDR2 reads YNNKEL (reference sequence). The CDR3 contains 13 residues. V dropped 2 bases and J dropped 5 bases, with 7 bases sitting between them.

This rearrangement joins TRBV12-3 or TRBV12-4 to TRBJ2-1; D is undetermined. V lost 2 bases and J lost 14, with 10 bases in between. There are 11 residues in the CDR3. This CDR3 is CASSLNGGEFF. The CDR3 DNA is TGTGCCAGCAGTTTAAACGGCGGAGAGTTCTTC.

The chain couples TRBV15 to TRBJ2-1; D remains unclear. This CDR3 has 16 amino acids. V lost 0 bases and J lost 5, with 14 bases in between. Per germline, CDR1 LNHNV and CDR2 YYDKDF (reference sequence). CDR3 in DNA: TGTGCCACCAGCAGAGATGAGCGAATGCGCCACAATGAGCAGTTCTTC. It specifies CATSRDERMRHNEQFF.

This clone was seen only a few times. This chain links TRBV20-1 with TRBJ1-2; D remains unclear. This CDR3 contains 10 residues. Trimming took off 0 bases at V and 10 bases at J, with 6 bases between the two ends. CDR1 and CDR2 (germline): DFQATT, SNEGSKA (reference sequence). The CDR3 sequence: CSARDIAYTF. DNA of the CDR3: TGCAGTGCTAGAGATATAGCCTACACCTTC.

For the CDR3, the DNA is TGCAGTGCCCTACCTGCCACTGAAGCTTTCTTT. As protein: CSALPATEAFF. The V and J genes are TRBV20-1 and TRBJ1-1, with D uncertain. The CDR3 runs to 11 residues. The V end lost 6 bases, the J end lost 4 bases, and 9 bases lay between the germline ends. CDR1 and CDR2 from the germline V gene are DFQATT and SNEGSKA (reference sequence).

V is TRBV15 and J is TRBJ1-3; D is undetermined. The CDR3 has 17 residues. Germline CDR1 is LNHNV and CDR2 is YYDKDF (reference sequence). The germline V and J ends were trimmed by 0 bases and 0 bases, with 12 bases remaining between them. In DNA, the CDR3 is TGTGCCACCAGCAGAGATGGAGAACTGCTCTCTGGAAACACCATATATTTT. Its protein product is CATSRDGELLSGNTIYF.

The chain is built from TRBV10-3 and TRBJ1-3; D gene uncertain. Germline values: CDR1 ENHRY, CDR2 SYGVKD. This CDR3 is 15 amino acids long. V was clipped by 0 bases and J by 4 bases, with 10 bases between them. CDR3 nucleotide sequence: TGTGCCATCAGTGAGTCGAGGGCAGGAGGAAACACCATATATTTT. This gives the protein CAISESRAGGNTIYF.

The V call is TRBV28, the J call TRBJ2-4, with 9 bases matching TRBD1. The J segment lost 1 base and the V segment lost 5 bases, leaving 3 bases of the junction unmatched. Per germline, CDR1 MDHEN and CDR2 SYDVKM. There are 15 residues in the CDR3. As DNA, the CDR3 is TGTGCCAGCAGTCGACAGGGGGTGGCCAAAAACATTCAGTACTTC. It specifies CASSRQGVAKNIQYF.

This clone appeared a few times. CDR3 amino acids: CASSRDTLYEQYF. The CDR3 nucleotides are TGTGCCAGCAGCCGTGACACTCTCTACGAGCAGTACTTC. The gene calls are TRBV7-8 and TRBJ2-7; the D is unclear. V was cut by 5 bases and J by 3 bases, with 11 bases left in between. This CDR3 contains 13 residues. Germline V gives CDR1 SGHVS, CDR2 FQNEAQ. Combining the CDR3 with reference TRBV7-8 and TRBJ2-7 gives the whole variable domain GAGVSQSPRYKVAKRGQDVALRCDPISGHVSLFWYQQALGQGPEFLTYFQNEAQLDKSGLPSDRFFAERPEGSVSTLKIQRTQQEDSAVYLCASSRDTLYEQYFGPGTRLTVT.

This sequence joins TRBV4-1 and TRBJ2-5; TRBD2 agrees at 7 bases. Per the germline V gene, CDR1 is MGHRA and CDR2 is YSYEKL. V was pared by 4 bases and J by 2 bases, with 7 bases of the junction left unmatched. This CDR3 is built from 15 residues. The CDR3 bases are TGCGCCAGCAGCCTGGTGGGGGGGAGGCAAGAGACCCAGTACTTC. This translates into CASSLVGGRQETQYF.

The chain recombines TRBV5-1 with TRBJ2-7, with TRBD2 identical over 13 bases. Per germline, CDR1 SGHRS and CDR2 YFSETQ. V was clipped by 4 bases and J by 4 bases; unmatched bases: 5. This CDR3 comprises 15 residues. CDR3: CASSAGLAGKYEQYF. The CDR3 nucleotides read TGCGCCAGCAGCGCGGGACTAGCGGGGAAATACGAGCAGTACTTC. Full variable domain (rest looked up from reference TRBV5-1 and TRBJ2-7): KAGVTQTPRYLIKTRGQQVTLSCSPISGHRSVSWYQQTPGQGLQFLFEYFSETQRNKGNFPGRFSGRQFSNSRSEMNVSTLELGDSALYLCASSAGLAGKYEQYFGPGTRLTVT.

The genes are TRBV9 and TRBJ1-1; TRBD1 matches 9 bases. This CDR3 comprises 17 residues. V shed 3 bases and J 4 bases; nucleotides not matched to a gene: 13. In germline, CDR1 is SGDLS, CDR2 YYNGEE. The DNA for the CDR3 is TGTGCCAGCAGCGCCGGGACAGGGTCCCTCGGGCGCACTGAAGCTTTCTTT. It translates to CASSAGTGSLGRTEAFF.

The V call is TRBV6-2 or TRBV6-3, the J call TRBJ1-1; D uncertain. This CDR3 comprises 15 residues. V lost 2 bases, J lost 4 bases, and 14 bases lay in between. Germline V CDR1 and CDR2: MNHEY, SVGEGT. The CDR3 nucleotides read TGTGCCAGCAGTTACGGAAAGGAGGTTCGCACTGAAGCTTTCTTT. Translated, it gives CASSYGKEVRTEAFF.